Shown below are 2 T cell receptor beta chains from a single sample sequenced in a study of blood T cell repertoires in COVID-19. Here immunoSEQ multiplex PCR was the method, and the copy in TCRdb shows in-frame clones only, minus some. Of 84,000 or so clones listed, more than 65% were seen once; the top ten hold over 9%. Sequencing was carried out using peripheral blood. The receptor set was obtained from a man aged 70-80 years with acute or convalescent COVID-19.

The rearrangement links TRBV12-3 or TRBV12-4 to TRBJ1-1, with a weak D call TRBD1 (5 bases). V lost 6 bases and J 1 base, leaving 9 bases between the germline ends. The CDR3 contains 13 residues. CDR3 bases: TGTGCCAGCAGACGACAGAGGAACACTGAAGCTTTCTTT. Residues: CASRRQRNTEAFF.

As for this clone: The sample holds other DNA sequences that translate to the same CDR3. This chain joins TRBV5-1 and TRBJ2-2; TRBD1 matches at 7 bases. J lost 4 bases, V lost 7 bases, and 7 bases had no gene match. The length of the CDR3 is 14 residues. Germline V gene data show CDR1 as SGHRS and CDR2 as YFSETQ. CDR3: CASGPGGSTGELFF. In nucleotides, the CDR3 is TGCGCCAGCGGGCCAGGGGGAAGCACCGGGGAGCTGTTTTTT.